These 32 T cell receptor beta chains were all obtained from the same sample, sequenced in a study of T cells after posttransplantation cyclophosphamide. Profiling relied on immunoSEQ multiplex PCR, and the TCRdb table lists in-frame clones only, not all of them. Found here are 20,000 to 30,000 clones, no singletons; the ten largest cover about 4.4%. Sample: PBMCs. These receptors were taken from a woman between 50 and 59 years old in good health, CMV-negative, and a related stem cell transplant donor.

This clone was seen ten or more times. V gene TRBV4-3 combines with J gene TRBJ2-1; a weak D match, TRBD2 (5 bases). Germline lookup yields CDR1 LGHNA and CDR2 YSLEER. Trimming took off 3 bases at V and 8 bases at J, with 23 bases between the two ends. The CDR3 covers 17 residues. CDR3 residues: CASSQGFRDSASYEQFF. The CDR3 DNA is TGCGCCAGCAGCCAGGGATTCCGGGATAGCGCCAGCTATGAGCAGTTCTTC.

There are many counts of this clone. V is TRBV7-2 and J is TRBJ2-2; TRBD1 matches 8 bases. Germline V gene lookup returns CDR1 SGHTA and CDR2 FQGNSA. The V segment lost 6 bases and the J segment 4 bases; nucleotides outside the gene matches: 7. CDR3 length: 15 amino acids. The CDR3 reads CASRSGGRPTGELFF. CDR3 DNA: TGTGCCAGCAGGTCAGGGGGCCGGCCCACCGGGGAGCTGTTTTTT.

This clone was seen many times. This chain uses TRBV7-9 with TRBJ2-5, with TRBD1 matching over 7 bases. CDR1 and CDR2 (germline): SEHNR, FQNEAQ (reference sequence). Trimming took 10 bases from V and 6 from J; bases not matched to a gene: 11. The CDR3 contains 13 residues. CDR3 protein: CAIDRDRVQTQYF. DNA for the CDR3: TGTGCCATCGACCGGGACAGAGTGCAGACCCAGTACTTC.

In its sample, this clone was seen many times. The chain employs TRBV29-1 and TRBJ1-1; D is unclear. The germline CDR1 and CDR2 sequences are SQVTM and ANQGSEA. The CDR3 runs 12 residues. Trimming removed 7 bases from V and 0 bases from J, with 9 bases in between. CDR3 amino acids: CSARTMNTEAFF. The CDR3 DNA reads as TGCAGCGCCCGAACTATGAACACTGAAGCTTTCTTT. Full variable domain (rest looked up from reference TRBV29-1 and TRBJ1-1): SAVISQKPSRDICQRGTSLTIQCQVDSQVTMMFWYRQQPGQSLTLIATANQGSEATYESGFVIDKFPISRPNLTFSTLTVSNMSPEDSSIYLCSARTMNTEAFFGQGTRLTVV.

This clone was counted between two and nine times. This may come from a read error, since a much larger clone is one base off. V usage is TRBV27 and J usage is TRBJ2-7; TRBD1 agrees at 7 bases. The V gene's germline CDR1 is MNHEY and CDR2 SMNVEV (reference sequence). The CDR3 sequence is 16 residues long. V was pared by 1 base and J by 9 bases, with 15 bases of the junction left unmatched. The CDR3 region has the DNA TGTGCCAGCAGTTTATACGGTCGGACAGGACTGAGCGGGCAGTACTTC. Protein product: CASSLYGRTGLSGQYF.

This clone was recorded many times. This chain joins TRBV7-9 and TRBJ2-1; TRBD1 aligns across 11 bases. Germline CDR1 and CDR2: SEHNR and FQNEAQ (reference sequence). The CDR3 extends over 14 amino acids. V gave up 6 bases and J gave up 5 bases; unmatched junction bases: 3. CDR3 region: CASRDRGRNNEQFF. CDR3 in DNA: TGTGCCAGCAGGGACAGGGGGCGCAACAATGAGCAGTTCTTC.

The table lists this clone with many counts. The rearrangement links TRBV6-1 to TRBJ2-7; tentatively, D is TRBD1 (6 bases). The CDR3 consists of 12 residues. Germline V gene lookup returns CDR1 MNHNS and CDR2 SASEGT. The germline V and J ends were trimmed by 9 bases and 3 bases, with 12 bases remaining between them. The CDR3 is CASSGTSYEQYF. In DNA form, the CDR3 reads TGTGCCAGTTCCGGGACAAGCTACGAGCAGTACTTC.

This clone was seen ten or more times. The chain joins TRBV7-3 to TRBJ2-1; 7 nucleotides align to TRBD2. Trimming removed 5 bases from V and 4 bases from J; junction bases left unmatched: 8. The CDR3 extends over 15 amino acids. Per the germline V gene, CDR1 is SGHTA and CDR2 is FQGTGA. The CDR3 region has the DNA TGTGCCAGCAGCCCTATAGCGGGCGATTACAATGAGCAGTTCTTC. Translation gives CASSPIAGDYNEQFF.

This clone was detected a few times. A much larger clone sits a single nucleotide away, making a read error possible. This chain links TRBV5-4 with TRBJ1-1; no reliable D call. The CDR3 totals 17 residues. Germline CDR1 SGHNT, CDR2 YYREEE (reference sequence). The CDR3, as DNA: TGTGCCAGCAGCTTACTAGGTTTGGGATACATGAACGCTGAAGCTTTCTTT. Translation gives CASSLLGLGYMNAEAFF. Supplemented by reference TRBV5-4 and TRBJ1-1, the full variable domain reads ETGVTQSPTHLIKTRGQQVTLRCSSQSGHNTVSWYQQALGQGPQFIFQYYREEENGRGNFPPRFSGLQFPNYSSELNVNALELDDSALYLCASSLLGLGYMNAEAFFGQGTRLTVV.

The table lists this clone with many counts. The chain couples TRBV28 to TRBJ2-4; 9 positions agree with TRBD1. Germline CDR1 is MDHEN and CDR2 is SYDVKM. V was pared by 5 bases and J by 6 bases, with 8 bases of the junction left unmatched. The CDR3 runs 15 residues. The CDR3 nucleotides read TGTGCCAGCAGTCTTCCGGGACAGGGTCGAAACATTCAGTACTTC. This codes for CASSLPGQGRNIQYF.

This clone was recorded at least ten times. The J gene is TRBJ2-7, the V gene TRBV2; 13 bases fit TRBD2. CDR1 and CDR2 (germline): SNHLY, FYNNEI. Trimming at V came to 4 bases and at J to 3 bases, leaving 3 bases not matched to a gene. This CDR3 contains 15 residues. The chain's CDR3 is CASSVGLAGIYEQYF. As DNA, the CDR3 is TGTGCCAGCAGTGTGGGACTAGCGGGGATCTACGAGCAGTACTTC.

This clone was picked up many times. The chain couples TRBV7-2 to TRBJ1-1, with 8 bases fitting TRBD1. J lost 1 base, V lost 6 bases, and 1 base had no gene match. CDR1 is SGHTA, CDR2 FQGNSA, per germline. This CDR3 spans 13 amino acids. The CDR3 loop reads CASRTGGNTEAFF. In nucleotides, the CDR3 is TGTGCCAGCAGAACAGGGGGGAACACTGAAGCTTTCTTT.

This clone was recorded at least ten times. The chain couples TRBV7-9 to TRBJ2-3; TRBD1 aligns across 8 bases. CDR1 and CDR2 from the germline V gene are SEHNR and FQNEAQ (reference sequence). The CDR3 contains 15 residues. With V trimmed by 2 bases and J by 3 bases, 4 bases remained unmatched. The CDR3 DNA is TGTGCCAGCAGCTTATACCAGGGGGCAACAGATACGCAGTATTTT. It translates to CASSLYQGATDTQYF.

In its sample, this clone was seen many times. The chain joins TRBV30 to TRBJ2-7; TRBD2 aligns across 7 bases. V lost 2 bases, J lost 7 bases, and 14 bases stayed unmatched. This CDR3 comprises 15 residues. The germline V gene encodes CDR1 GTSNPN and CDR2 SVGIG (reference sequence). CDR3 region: CAWSPGLPSGEEQYF. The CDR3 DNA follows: TGTGCCTGGAGTCCGGGACTACCGTCGGGAGAGGAGCAGTACTTC.

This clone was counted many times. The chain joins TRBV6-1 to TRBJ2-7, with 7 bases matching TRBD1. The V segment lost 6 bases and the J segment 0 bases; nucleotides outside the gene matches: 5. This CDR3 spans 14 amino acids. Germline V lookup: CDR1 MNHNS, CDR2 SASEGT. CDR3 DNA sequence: TGTGCCAGCAGGTTTCAGGGGGACTCCTACGAGCAGTACTTC. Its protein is CASRFQGDSYEQYF.

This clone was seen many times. CDR3: CASSPGVTDTQYF. For the CDR3, the DNA is TGCGCCAGCAGCCCAGGGGTCACAGATACGCAGTATTTT. This chain connects TRBV5-1 to TRBJ2-3, with D perhaps TRBD1 (6 bases). Trimming cost V 4 bases and J 2 bases, with 8 bases left between them. CDR3 length: 13 amino acids. CDR1 is SGHRS and CDR2 is YFSETQ in the germline V gene.

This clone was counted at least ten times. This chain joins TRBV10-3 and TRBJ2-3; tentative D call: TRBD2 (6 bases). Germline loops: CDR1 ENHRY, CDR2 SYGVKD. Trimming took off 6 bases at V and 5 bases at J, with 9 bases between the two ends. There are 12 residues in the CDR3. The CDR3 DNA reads TGTGCCATCAGGGAGGGAGGAGATACGCAGTATTTT. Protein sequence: CAIREGGDTQYF.

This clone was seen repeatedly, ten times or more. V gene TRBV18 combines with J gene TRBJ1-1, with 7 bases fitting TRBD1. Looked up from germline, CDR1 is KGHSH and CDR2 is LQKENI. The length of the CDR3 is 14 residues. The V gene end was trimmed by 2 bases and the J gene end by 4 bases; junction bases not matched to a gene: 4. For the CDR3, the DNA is TGTGCCAGCTCACCAAGACAGGGAGGCACTGAAGCTTTCTTT. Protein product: CASSPRQGGTEAFF.

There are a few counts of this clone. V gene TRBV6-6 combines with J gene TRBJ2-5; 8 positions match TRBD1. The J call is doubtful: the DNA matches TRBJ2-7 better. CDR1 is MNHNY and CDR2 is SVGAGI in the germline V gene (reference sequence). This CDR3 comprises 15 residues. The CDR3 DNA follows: TGTGCCAGCAGTACCGGACAGGGTTCTTCCTACGAGCAGTACTTC. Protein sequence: CASSTGQGSSYEQYF.

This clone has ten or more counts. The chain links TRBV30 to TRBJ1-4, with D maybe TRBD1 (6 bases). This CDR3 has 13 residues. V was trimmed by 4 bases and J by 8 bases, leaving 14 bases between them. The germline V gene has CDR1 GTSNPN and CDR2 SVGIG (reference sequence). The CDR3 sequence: CAWTWGGGEKLFF. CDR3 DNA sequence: TGTGCCTGGACTTGGGGGGGCGGCGAAAAACTGTTTTTT.

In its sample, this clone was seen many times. CDR3 sequence (DNA): TGTGCCAGCAGCCCTAACTCCCTGGACACCACCGGAAATAACTATGGCTACACCTTC. It translates to CASSPNSLDTTGNNYGYTF. The chain uses TRBV4-2 and TRBJ1-2; D may be TRBD1 (5 bases). V shed 4 bases and J shed 1 base, with 25 bases lying between them. CDR1 is LGHNA, CDR2 YNFKEQ, per germline. This CDR3 is 19 amino acids long.

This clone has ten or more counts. CDR3 region: CASSAPGTSGWRVAKNIQYF. The CDR3 nucleotides read TGTGCCAGCAGCGCACCAGGGACTAGCGGGTGGAGGGTCGCCAAAAACATTCAGTACTTC. V is TRBV7-8 and J is TRBJ2-4, with 12 bases aligning to TRBD2. The CDR3 contains 20 residues. The V and J ends lost 5 bases and 1 base, in that order; junction bases with no gene match: 15. Germline loops: CDR1 SGHVS, CDR2 FQNEAQ.

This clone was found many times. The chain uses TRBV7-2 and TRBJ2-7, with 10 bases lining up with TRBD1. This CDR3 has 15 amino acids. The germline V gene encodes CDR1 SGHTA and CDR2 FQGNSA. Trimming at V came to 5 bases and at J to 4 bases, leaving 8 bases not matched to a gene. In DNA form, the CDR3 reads TGTGCCAGCAGCCCGGGACAGGGGTCAAGATACGAGCAGTACTTC. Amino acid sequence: CASSPGQGSRYEQYF. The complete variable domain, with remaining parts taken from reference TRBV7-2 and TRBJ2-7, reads GAGVSQSPSNKVTEKGKDVELRCDPISGHTALYWYRQSLGQGLEFLIYFQGNSAPDKSGLPSDRFSAERTGGSVSTLTIQRTQQEDSAVYLCASSPGQGSRYEQYFGPGTRLTVT.

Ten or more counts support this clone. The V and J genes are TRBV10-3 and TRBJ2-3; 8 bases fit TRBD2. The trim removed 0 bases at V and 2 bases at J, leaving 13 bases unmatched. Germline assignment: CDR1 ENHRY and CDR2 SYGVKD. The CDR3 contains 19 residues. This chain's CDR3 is CAISESTLVSGEYTDTQYF. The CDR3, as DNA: TGTGCCATCAGTGAGTCGACTCTGGTTAGCGGGGAGTACACAGATACGCAGTATTTT.

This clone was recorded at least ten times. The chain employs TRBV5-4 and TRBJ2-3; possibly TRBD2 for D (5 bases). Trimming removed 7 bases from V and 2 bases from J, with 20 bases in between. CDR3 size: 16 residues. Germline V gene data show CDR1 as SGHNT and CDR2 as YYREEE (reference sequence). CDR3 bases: TGTGCCAGCCGAAAACTAGAGAGGCAGGACACAGATACGCAGTATTTT. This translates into CASRKLERQDTDTQYF.

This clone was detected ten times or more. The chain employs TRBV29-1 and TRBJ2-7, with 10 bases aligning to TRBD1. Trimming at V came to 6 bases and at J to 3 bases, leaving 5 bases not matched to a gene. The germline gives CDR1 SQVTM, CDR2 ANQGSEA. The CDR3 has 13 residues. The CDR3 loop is CSVTWTGGYEQYF. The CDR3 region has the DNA TGCAGCGTAACCTGGACAGGGGGCTACGAGCAGTACTTC.

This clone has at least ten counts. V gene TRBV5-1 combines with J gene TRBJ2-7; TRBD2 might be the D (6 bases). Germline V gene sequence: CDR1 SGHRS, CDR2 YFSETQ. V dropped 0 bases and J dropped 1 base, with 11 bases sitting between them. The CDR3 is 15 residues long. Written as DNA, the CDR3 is TGCGCCAGCAGCTTGGTAGGCGGGAAGTCCTACGAGCAGTACTTC. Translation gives CASSLVGGKSYEQYF.

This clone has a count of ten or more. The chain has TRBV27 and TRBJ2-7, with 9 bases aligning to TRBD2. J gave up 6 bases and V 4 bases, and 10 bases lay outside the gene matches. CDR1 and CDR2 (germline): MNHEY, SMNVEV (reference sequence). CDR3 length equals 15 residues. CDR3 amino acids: CASSYSGSLVGEQYF. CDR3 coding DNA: TGTGCCAGCAGTTATAGCGGGAGTCTAGTTGGCGAGCAGTACTTC.

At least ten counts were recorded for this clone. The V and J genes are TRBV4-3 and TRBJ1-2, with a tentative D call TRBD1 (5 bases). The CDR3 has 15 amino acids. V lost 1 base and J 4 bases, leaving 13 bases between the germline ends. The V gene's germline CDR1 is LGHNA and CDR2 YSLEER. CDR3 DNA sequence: TGCGCCAGCAGCCAAGGACAGATCAACAGCTATGGCTACACCTTC. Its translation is CASSQGQINSYGYTF.

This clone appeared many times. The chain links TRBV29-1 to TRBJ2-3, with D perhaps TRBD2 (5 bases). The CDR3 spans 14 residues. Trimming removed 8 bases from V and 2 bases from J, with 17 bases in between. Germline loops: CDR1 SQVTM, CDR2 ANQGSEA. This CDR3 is CSIRSGDATDTQYF. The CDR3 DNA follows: TGCAGCATCCGGAGCGGAGACGCCACAGATACGCAGTATTTT.

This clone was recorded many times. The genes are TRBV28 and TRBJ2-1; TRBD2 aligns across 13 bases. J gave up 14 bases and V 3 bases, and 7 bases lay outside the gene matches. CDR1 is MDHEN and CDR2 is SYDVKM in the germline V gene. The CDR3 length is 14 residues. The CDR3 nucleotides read TGTGCCAGCAGTTTGGGACTAGCGGGACTTTATGAGTTCTTC. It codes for CASSLGLAGLYEFF.

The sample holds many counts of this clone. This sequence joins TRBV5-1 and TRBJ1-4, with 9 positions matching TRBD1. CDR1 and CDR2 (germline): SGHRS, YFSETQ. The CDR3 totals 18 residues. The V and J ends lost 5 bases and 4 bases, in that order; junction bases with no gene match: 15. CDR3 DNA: TGCGCCAGCAGACAAATTGGACAGGGGACTTCAGGTAATGAAAAACTGTTTTTT. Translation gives CASRQIGQGTSGNEKLFF.